A single sample gave rise to the 21 T cell receptor beta chains below, sequenced in a study of beta chain features in type 1 diabetes. Every bit of the isolated RNA underwent reverse transcription, so sequencing read expressed TCRB transcripts. Repertoires were generated with immunoSEQ multiplex PCR, while TCRdb's copy carries only in-frame clones and drops some. The profile covers nearly 250,000 clones, with about 71% appearing a single time and approximately 0.053% taken by the ten largest. The material sequenced was naive CD4+ T cells from blood. The receptors come from a man under 40 in good health.

The chain is built from TRBV30 and TRBJ1-4; D uncertain. Trimming shortened V by 3 bases and J by 3 bases, and 8 bases separated the two germline ends. CDR3 length: 13 amino acids. The germline V gene has CDR1 GTSNPN and CDR2 SVGIG (reference sequence). CDR3 nucleotide sequence: TGTGCCTGGAGGAGGTCGGCTAATGAAAAACTGTTTTTT. Protein sequence: CAWRRSANEKLFF.

This clone was observed a few times. This chain connects TRBV30 to TRBJ2-1; tentative D call: TRBD2 (5 bases). Germline V gives CDR1 GTSNPN, CDR2 SVGIG (reference sequence). V shed 4 bases and J shed 3 bases, with 10 bases lying between them. The length of the CDR3 is 13 residues. DNA of the CDR3: TGTGCCTGGATCCGAGGGAGCTACAATGAGCAGTTCTTC. It translates to CAWIRGSYNEQFF.

This clone appeared once. CDR3 in DNA: TGTGCCTGGAGATCAAGCGGGGGGGTTTTTGAGCAGTTCTTC. Its translation is CAWRSSGGVFEQFF. The chain is built from TRBV30 and TRBJ2-1; 10 nucleotides align to TRBD2. Unmatched junction bases numbered 8, after V lost 3 bases and J lost 9 bases. Looked up from germline, CDR1 is GTSNPN and CDR2 is SVGIG (reference sequence). The CDR3 is 14 residues long. Filled out from reference TRBV30 and TRBJ2-1, the complete variable domain reads SQTIHQWPATLVQPVGSPLSLECTVEGTSNPNLYWYRQAAGRGLQLLFYSVGIGQISSEVPQNLSASRPQDRQFILSSKKLLLSDSGFYLCAWRSSGGVFEQFFGPGTRLTVL.

Details on this clone: Other DNA sequences in this specimen translate into the identical CDR3. The rearrangement uses TRBV30 and TRBJ2-2; the D is unclear. Germline CDR1 and CDR2: GTSNPN and SVGIG (reference sequence). The CDR3 has 12 amino acids. Trimming removed 2 bases at V and 0 bases at J, with 1 base between. The CDR3 nucleotides are TGTGCCTGGAGTCCGAACACCGGGGAGCTGTTTTTT. Translation gives CAWSPNTGELFF.

The chain carries TRBV5-4 and TRBJ2-5, with 10 bases that match TRBD2. The CDR3 is 15 residues long. Germline V lookup: CDR1 SGHNT, CDR2 YYREEE (reference sequence). V lost 3 bases to trimming and J lost 5 bases; unmatched junction nucleotides: 7. The CDR3 sequence: CASSWGLAGVETQYF. CDR3 DNA sequence: TGTGCCAGCAGCTGGGGGCTAGCGGGAGTGGAGACCCAGTACTTC.

As DNA, the CDR3 is TGTGCCAGCTCTGACAGGGAGTTCTACAATGAGCAGTTCTTC. Its translation: CASSDREFYNEQFF. This chain uses TRBV2 with TRBJ2-1; 7 nucleotides align to TRBD1. The CDR3 sequence is 14 residues long. Germline CDR1 reads SNHLY; CDR2 reads FYNNEI. V gave up 8 bases and J gave up 3 bases; unmatched junction bases: 7.

This clone was picked up one time. The rearrangement links TRBV9 to TRBJ2-3; TRBD2 is a possible D gene (6 bases). This CDR3 is built from 15 residues. Germline V gene sequence: CDR1 SGDLS, CDR2 YYNGEE. Trimming left V 4 bases short and J 2 bases short, with 14 bases between. CDR3: CASSLAVLPTDTQYF. CDR3 nucleotides: TGTGCCAGCAGCTTAGCGGTCCTACCCACAGATACGCAGTATTTT.

The J gene is TRBJ2-7, the V gene TRBV11-2; D call uncertain. This CDR3 has 11 residues. V was clipped by 1 base and J by 4 bases, with 2 bases between them. The V gene's germline CDR1 is SGHAT and CDR2 FQNNGV. In DNA form, the CDR3 reads TGTGCCAGCAGCTTAGTTTACGAGCAGTACTTC. Protein: CASSLVYEQYF.

V gene TRBV29-1 combines with J gene TRBJ2-7; D remains unclear. Germline CDR1 reads SQVTM; CDR2 reads ANQGSEA. V was cut by 1 base and J by 0 bases, with 7 bases left in between. The CDR3 contains 13 residues. DNA for the CDR3: TGCAGCGTTGAAGTACTCAACTCCTACGAGCAGTACTTC. Protein product: CSVEVLNSYEQYF.

V and J are TRBV6-5 and TRBJ2-5, with D maybe TRBD1 (6 bases). The germline gives CDR1 MNHEY, CDR2 SVGAGI. The CDR3 sequence is 16 residues long. Trimming pared 0 bases from V and 4 bases from J, leaving 15 bases between. CDR3 loop: CASSYSGVTGRETQYF. In DNA, the CDR3 is TGTGCCAGCAGTTACTCCGGAGTGACAGGAAGAGAGACCCAGTACTTC.

This clone has more than one count but fewer than ten. This chain uses TRBV30 with TRBJ1-2; D is unclear. Trimming pared 3 bases from V and 4 bases from J, leaving 9 bases between. This CDR3 comprises 12 residues. Germline V gives CDR1 GTSNPN, CDR2 SVGIG (reference sequence). Here the CDR3 reads CAWSADPYGYTF. CDR3 in DNA: TGTGCCTGGAGCGCGGATCCCTATGGCTACACCTTC. The complete variable domain, with remaining parts taken from reference TRBV30 and TRBJ1-2, reads SQTIHQWPATLVQPVGSPLSLECTVEGTSNPNLYWYRQAAGRGLQLLFYSVGIGQISSEVPQNLSASRPQDRQFILSSKKLLLSDSGFYLCAWSADPYGYTFGSGTRLTVV.

This clone came up a few times. The CDR3 nucleotides are TGCAGCGTTGAGGGACTAGCGGGGGGGCCGGTCACAGATACGCAGTATTTT. It translates to CSVEGLAGGPVTDTQYF. This sequence joins TRBV29-1 and TRBJ2-3; 16 bases fit TRBD2. The germline CDR1 and CDR2 sequences are SQVTM and ANQGSEA. V was pared by 3 bases and J by 2 bases, with 5 bases of the junction left unmatched. The CDR3 extends over 17 amino acids.

The V call is TRBV29-1, the J call TRBJ2-3; 8 nucleotides align to TRBD1. This CDR3 region has 14 residues. CDR1 is SQVTM, CDR2 ANQGSEA, per germline. V was pared by 7 bases and J by 3 bases, with 9 bases of the junction left unmatched. CDR3 coding DNA: TGCAGCGGCGTTACGACAGGGGAGACAGATACGCAGTATTTT. Translation gives CSGVTTGETDTQYF.

This chain connects TRBV7-6 to TRBJ1-1; D remains unclear. The germline gives CDR1 SGHVS, CDR2 FNYEAQ. This CDR3 is built from 15 residues. V was trimmed by 4 bases and J by 0 bases, leaving 12 bases between them. The CDR3 DNA follows: TGTGCCAGCAGCTCCAACAGCTACATGAACACTGAAGCTTTCTTT. This gives the protein CASSSNSYMNTEAFF.

The rearrangement joins TRBV29-1 to TRBJ1-2, with D maybe TRBD1 (5 bases). CDR1 and CDR2 (germline): SQVTM, ANQGSEA. V lost 6 bases and J 1 base, leaving 12 bases between the germline ends. This CDR3 spans 13 amino acids. CDR3 residues: CSVWTPNNYGYTF. The CDR3 DNA reads as TGCAGCGTCTGGACACCGAATAACTATGGCTACACCTTC.

This clone was counted only a few times. V and J are TRBV9 and TRBJ2-3; no clear D gene. The CDR3 sequence is 16 residues long. Between the trimmed V and J ends, which lost 4 bases and 0 bases, there was a span of 15 bases. Germline CDR1 and CDR2: SGDLS and YYNGEE. This chain's CDR3 is CASSPPSSLSTDTQYF. The CDR3 DNA is TGTGCCAGCAGCCCGCCGAGCAGCCTTAGCACAGATACGCAGTATTTT. Full variable domain (remainder filled in from reference TRBV9 and TRBJ2-3): DSGVTQTPKHLITATGQRVTLRCSPRSGDLSVYWYQQSLDQGLQFLIQYYNGEERAKGNILERFSAQQFPDLHSELNLSSLELGDSALYFCASSPPSSLSTDTQYFGPGTRLTVL.

This chain uses TRBV30 with TRBJ2-1; D could derive from TRBD1 or TRBD2 (5 bases each). This CDR3 spans 12 amino acids. Trimming took off 8 bases at V and 9 bases at J, with 17 bases between the two ends. CDR1 and CDR2 from the germline V gene are GTSNPN and SVGIG (reference sequence). The DNA for the CDR3 is TGTGCCCGAGGGACCCTACCGGGTGAGCAGTTCTTC. Translated: CARGTLPGEQFF.

The rearrangement joins TRBV30 to TRBJ1-2, with 7 bases that match TRBD1. The CDR3 is 16 amino acids. V shed 0 bases and J 2 bases; nucleotides not matched to a gene: 9. CDR1 is GTSNPN, CDR2 SVGIG, per germline (reference sequence). CDR3 sequence (DNA): TGTGCCTGGAGTGTAGCCCGAACAGGGGTCAACTATGGCTACACCTTC. Protein sequence: CAWSVARTGVNYGYTF. Full variable domain (rest looked up from reference TRBV30 and TRBJ1-2): SQTIHQWPATLVQPVGSPLSLECTVEGTSNPNLYWYRQAAGRGLQLLFYSVGIGQISSEVPQNLSASRPQDRQFILSSKKLLLSDSGFYLCAWSVARTGVNYGYTFGSGTRLTVV.

This chain joins TRBV28 and TRBJ2-7; D not resolved. The CDR3 spans 14 residues. Germline V CDR1 and CDR2: MDHEN, SYDVKM. V lost 4 bases and J 2 bases, leaving 12 bases between the germline ends. In nucleotides, the CDR3 is TGTGCCAGCAGTTCCAGGCACACGACCTACGAGCAGTACTTC. Amino acid sequence: CASSSRHTTYEQYF.

The J gene is TRBJ1-6, the V gene TRBV6-5; TRBD1 matches 8 bases. The germline CDR1 and CDR2 sequences are MNHEY and SVGAGI. This CDR3 contains 15 residues. The trim removed 6 bases at V and 7 bases at J, leaving 8 bases unmatched. The CDR3 sequence is CASRPRDRRNSPLHF. The CDR3 DNA sequence: TGTGCCAGCAGACCACGGGACAGGAGGAATTCACCCCTCCACTTT.

This chain uses TRBV7-9 with TRBJ2-7; possible D gene TRBD2, 6 bases. The CDR3 runs to 15 residues. Germline values: CDR1 SEHNR, CDR2 FQNEAQ (reference sequence). Deletions cut 5 bases from V and 1 base from J, with 15 bases between. CDR3 loop: CASSIRGTDSYEQYF. The CDR3 nucleotides read TGTGCCAGCAGCATCCGGGGGACTGATTCCTACGAGCAGTACTTC.